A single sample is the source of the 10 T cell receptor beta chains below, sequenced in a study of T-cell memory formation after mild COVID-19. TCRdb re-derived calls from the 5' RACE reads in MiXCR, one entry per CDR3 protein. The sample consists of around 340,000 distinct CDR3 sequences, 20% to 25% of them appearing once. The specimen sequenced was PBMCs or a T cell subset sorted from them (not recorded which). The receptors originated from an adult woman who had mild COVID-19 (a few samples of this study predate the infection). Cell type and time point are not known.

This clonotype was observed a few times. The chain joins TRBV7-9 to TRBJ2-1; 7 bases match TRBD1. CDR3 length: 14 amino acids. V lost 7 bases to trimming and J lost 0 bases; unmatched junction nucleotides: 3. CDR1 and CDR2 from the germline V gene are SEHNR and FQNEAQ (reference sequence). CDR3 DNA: TGTGCCAGCACAGGGACAGCCTCCTACAATGAGCAGTTCTTC. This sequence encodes CASTGTASYNEQFF.

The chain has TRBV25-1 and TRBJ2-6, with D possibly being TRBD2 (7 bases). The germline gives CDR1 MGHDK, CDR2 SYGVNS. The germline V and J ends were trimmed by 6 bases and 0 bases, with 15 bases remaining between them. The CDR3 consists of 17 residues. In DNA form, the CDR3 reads TGTGCCAGCAGGGGGGGGGCAGGGACCTCTGGGGCCAACGTCCTGACTTTC. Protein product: CASRGGAGTSGANVLTF.

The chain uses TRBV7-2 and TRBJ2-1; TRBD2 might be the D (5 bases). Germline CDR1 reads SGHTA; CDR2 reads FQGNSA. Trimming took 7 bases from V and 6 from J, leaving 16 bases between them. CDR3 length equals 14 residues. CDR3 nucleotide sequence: TGTGCCAGCACCACAGATACTAGATTCAATGAGCAGTTCTTC. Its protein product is CASTTDTRFNEQFF.

CDR3 bases: TGTGCCAGCACCCCAGGGGGGTCCGTGGTTGGCTACACCTTC. Translating gives CASTPGGSVVGYTF. This sequence joins TRBV12-3 or TRBV12-4 and TRBJ1-2; the match to TRBD1 covers 7 bases. The CDR3 length is 14 residues. The V gene end was trimmed by 7 bases and the J gene end by 7 bases; junction bases not matched to a gene: 12.

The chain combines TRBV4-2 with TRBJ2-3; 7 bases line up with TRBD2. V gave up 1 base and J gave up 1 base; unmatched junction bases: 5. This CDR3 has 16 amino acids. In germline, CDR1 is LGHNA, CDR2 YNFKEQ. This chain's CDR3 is CASSQGGGGRTDTQYF. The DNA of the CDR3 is TGTGCCAGCAGCCAAGGCGGGGGAGGGCGCACAGATACGCAGTATTTT.

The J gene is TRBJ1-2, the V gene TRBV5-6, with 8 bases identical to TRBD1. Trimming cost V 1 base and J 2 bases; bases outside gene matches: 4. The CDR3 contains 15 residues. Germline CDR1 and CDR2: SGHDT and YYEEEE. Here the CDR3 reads CASSLSGGENYGYTF. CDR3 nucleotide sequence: TGTGCCAGCAGCTTGTCAGGGGGCGAGAACTATGGCTACACCTTC.

This chain's CDR3 is CASSLSGGGYEQYF. CDR3 bases: TGTGCCAGCAGTTTATCAGGGGGCGGCTACGAGCAGTACTTC. The chain is built from TRBV27 and TRBJ2-7, with 7 bases that match TRBD1. CDR1 and CDR2 (germline): MNHEY, SMNVEV (reference sequence). This CDR3 has 14 amino acids. Trimming cost V 0 bases and J 3 bases; bases outside gene matches: 2.

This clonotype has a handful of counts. In nucleotides, the CDR3 is TGTGCCAGCAGCTTGCTGGGACAGGTCACAGATACGCAGTATTTT. It specifies CASSLLGQVTDTQYF. The genes are TRBV7-9 and TRBJ2-3; the match to TRBD1 covers 8 bases. This CDR3 region has 15 residues. The V and J ends lost 3 bases and 2 bases, in that order; junction bases with no gene match: 4. Germline-derived CDR1 and CDR2 are SEHNR and FQNEAQ (reference sequence).

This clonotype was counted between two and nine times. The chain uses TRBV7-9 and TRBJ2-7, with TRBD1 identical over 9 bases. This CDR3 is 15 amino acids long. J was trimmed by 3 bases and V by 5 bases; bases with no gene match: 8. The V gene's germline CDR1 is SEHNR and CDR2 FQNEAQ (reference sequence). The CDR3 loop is CASSPPGQGNYEQYF. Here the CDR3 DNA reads TGTGCCAGCAGCCCGCCGGGACAGGGAAACTACGAGCAGTACTTC.

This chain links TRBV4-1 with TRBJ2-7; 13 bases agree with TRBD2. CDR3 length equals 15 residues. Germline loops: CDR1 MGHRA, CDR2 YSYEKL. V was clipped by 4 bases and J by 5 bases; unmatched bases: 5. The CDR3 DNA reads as TGCGCCAGCAGCCCTAGGACTAGCGGGGGCGACGAGCAGTACTTC. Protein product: CASSPRTSGGDEQYF.